The clone carrying this T cell receptor (beta chain) was recorded once. The entry originates in a study of preoperative IRX-2 immunotherapy in early breast cancer. The method was immunoSEQ multiplex PCR; TCRdb's version includes in-frame clones alone and lacks a portion of them. The sample consists of around 5,600 clones, approximately 58% of them appearing once. The CDR3 sequence is 18 residues long. Trimming cost V 0 bases and J 5 bases; bases outside gene matches: 8. The treatment is: preoperative locoregional IRX-2 cytokine immunotherapy. Patients received preoperative, locoregional IRX-2 cytokine immunotherapy in a phase Ib study.

The source is a human donor with breast cancer. The chain carries TRBV23-1 and TRBJ1-4; 11 bases agree with TRBD1. TRBV23-1 counts as an open reading frame of uncertain function. Sequencing used tumor tissue, obtained before IRX-2 immunotherapy. The CDR3 loop reads CASSQSEDRGQVNEKLFF. The CDR3 coding sequence is TGCGCCAGCAGTCAATCAGAGGACAGGGGGCAGGTCAATGAAAAACTGTTTTTT.